A single sample is the source of the 26 T cell receptor beta chains below, sequenced in a study of T-cell memory formation after mild COVID-19. TCRdb processed the 5' RACE reads anew with MiXCR; each CDR3 protein has one entry. The sample includes roughly 200,000 distinct CDR3 sequences, roughly 18% seen only once; the top ten take 2.4%. Sequencing input: PBMCs or a T cell subset sorted from them (not recorded which). Receptors were obtained from an adult woman who had mild COVID-19 (a few samples of this study predate the infection). Cell type and time point are not known.

This clonotype was recorded a few times. This chain joins TRBV6-6 and TRBJ2-4; 9 positions agree with TRBD1. The germline V gene has CDR1 MNHNY and CDR2 SVGAGI (reference sequence). CDR3 size: 13 residues. V shed 6 bases and J 6 bases; nucleotides not matched to a gene: 3. Here the CDR3 reads CASSPGQGNIQYF. CDR3 bases: TGTGCCAGCAGCCCGGGACAGGGAAACATTCAGTACTTC.

This clonotype was counted at least ten times. This chain uses TRBV12-3 or TRBV12-4 with TRBJ2-3, with D possibly being TRBD2 (5 bases). V was clipped by 2 bases and J by 2 bases, with 20 bases between them. This CDR3 has 18 amino acids. The CDR3 DNA reads as TGTGCCAGCAGTTTAAGGTCACTCGGGGTCTCCACCACAGATACGCAGTATTTT. Translation gives CASSLRSLGVSTTDTQYF.

The CDR3 protein is CASSSPAGGTAEAFF. CDR3 nucleotides: TGTGCCAGCAGTTCCCCGGCCGGGGGCACTGCTGAAGCTTTCTTT. V usage is TRBV6-5 and J usage is TRBJ1-1; D is perhaps TRBD1 (6 bases). The germline V and J ends were trimmed by 4 bases and 6 bases, with 18 bases remaining between them. Germline V gene lookup returns CDR1 MNHEY and CDR2 SVGAGI. The CDR3 sequence is 15 residues long.

The chain carries TRBV11-2 and TRBJ2-7; 8 bases align to TRBD2. Trimming at V came to 3 bases and at J to 5 bases, leaving 18 bases not matched to a gene. Germline V gives CDR1 SGHAT, CDR2 FQNNGV. The CDR3 runs to 18 residues. CDR3 amino acids: CASSFMSGAGVTPNEQYF. As DNA, the CDR3 is TGTGCCAGCAGCTTTATGTCCGGAGCGGGAGTCACCCCTAACGAGCAGTACTTC.

The V gene is TRBV5-1, the J gene TRBJ2-1, with 10 bases fitting TRBD2. The V and J ends lost 3 bases and 0 bases, in that order; junction bases with no gene match: 3. Germline-derived CDR1 and CDR2 are SGHRS and YFSETQ. This CDR3 contains 16 residues. The CDR3 is CASSYGLAASYNEQFF. CDR3 bases: TGCGCCAGCAGCTACGGACTAGCGGCCTCCTACAATGAGCAGTTCTTC.

The gene calls are TRBV11-1 and TRBJ2-1; 9 positions match TRBD1. The CDR3 totals 15 residues. The germline V gene encodes CDR1 SGHAT and CDR2 FQDESV (reference sequence). Trimming at V came to 2 bases and at J to 9 bases, leaving 8 bases not matched to a gene. The CDR3 loop is CASSLPGTGFGEQFF. The DNA of the CDR3 is TGTGCCAGCAGCTTACCCGGGACAGGGTTTGGTGAGCAGTTCTTC.

This clonotype was counted between two and nine times. The chain employs TRBV9 and TRBJ2-3; D call uncertain. The length of the CDR3 is 12 residues. CDR1 SGDLS and CDR2 YYNGEE come from the germline V gene. V gave up 2 bases and J gave up 3 bases, with 4 bases separating them. The CDR3 protein is CASSVGTDTQYF. For the CDR3, the DNA is TGTGCCAGCAGCGTTGGGACAGATACGCAGTATTTT.

The table lists this clonotype with many counts. The chain recombines TRBV7-3 with TRBJ2-1; 10 bases match TRBD1. Germline CDR1 SGHTA, CDR2 FQGTGA. The V segment lost 5 bases and the J segment 2 bases; nucleotides outside the gene matches: 6. The CDR3 runs to 16 residues. CDR3 sequence (DNA): TGTGCCAGCAGCCCCACGACAGGGGGCGCCTACAATGAGCAGTTCTTC. Amino acids: CASSPTTGGAYNEQFF.

This clonotype was picked up many times. The chain is built from TRBV4-2 and TRBJ2-7, with unresolved D. Trimming took off 1 base at V and 3 bases at J, with 13 bases between the two ends. Germline CDR1 is LGHNA and CDR2 is YNFKEQ. This CDR3 region has 15 residues. The CDR3 loop is CASSQALRGSYEQYF. The CDR3 bases are TGTGCCAGCAGCCAAGCTCTGAGAGGAAGCTACGAGCAGTACTTC.

There are many counts of this clonotype. V gene TRBV6-2 or TRBV6-3 combines with J gene TRBJ2-1; perhaps TRBD2 as D (6 bases). Germline values: CDR1 MNHEY, CDR2 SVGEGT. Trimming pared 6 bases from V and 0 bases from J, leaving 21 bases between. This CDR3 is built from 18 residues. CDR3 nucleotides: TGTGCCAGCAGCCGCCCTCCGGGACTCGCTAACTCCTACAATGAGCAGTTCTTC. This encodes CASSRPPGLANSYNEQFF.

This chain connects TRBV27 to TRBJ2-7; TRBD1 matches 9 bases. Germline assignment: CDR1 MNHEY and CDR2 SMNVEV (reference sequence). The CDR3 has 14 residues. Losses at the gene ends were 7 bases for V and 2 bases for J; bases not matched to a gene: 6. The CDR3 DNA is TGTGCCAGCACTATGGGACAGGGACCCTACGAGCAGTACTTC. This translates into CASTMGQGPYEQYF.

CDR3 residues: CAIRGRGYEQYF. The CDR3 DNA reads as TGTGCCATACGAGGTCGGGGTTACGAGCAGTACTTC. The chain joins TRBV10-3 to TRBJ2-7, with TRBD2 as a possible D gene (5 bases). V shed 9 bases and J shed 4 bases, with 13 bases lying between them. This CDR3 spans 12 amino acids. Per germline, CDR1 ENHRY and CDR2 SYGVKD.

This clonotype has a count of ten or more. The CDR3 is CASSLATGGLNTEAFF. The DNA of the CDR3 is TGTGCCAGCAGCCTCGCGACAGGGGGTCTGAACACTGAAGCTTTCTTT. This chain links TRBV9 with TRBJ1-1, with 9 bases fitting TRBD1. V gave up 4 bases and J gave up 0 bases; unmatched junction bases: 7. This CDR3 has 16 residues. The germline V gene has CDR1 SGDLS and CDR2 YYNGEE.

In this sample, this clonotype turned up many times. The chain carries TRBV12-3 or TRBV12-4 and TRBJ1-3; D unclear. V gave up 7 bases and J gave up 0 bases, with 10 bases separating them. This CDR3 spans 14 amino acids. Here the CDR3 DNA reads TGTGCCAGCATTTTGCATATCTCTGGAAACACCATATATTTT. Translated, it gives CASILHISGNTIYF.

This clonotype occurred a few times. The rearrangement joins TRBV7-2 to TRBJ2-1; D remains unclear. Between the trimmed V and J ends, which lost 5 bases and 5 bases, there was a span of 10 bases. The germline V gene has CDR1 SGHTA and CDR2 FQGNSA. The CDR3 length is 13 residues. The CDR3 DNA sequence: TGTGCCAGCAGCCATAATCGGGACAATGAGCAGTTCTTC. As protein: CASSHNRDNEQFF.

This clonotype has a count of ten or more. The J gene is TRBJ2-7, the V gene TRBV5-1, with D possibly called TRBD1 or TRBD2 (5 bases each). V shed 4 bases and J shed 5 bases, with 16 bases lying between them. The CDR3 is 14 amino acids. Germline CDR1 is SGHRS and CDR2 is YFSETQ. CDR3 loop: CASSIQEIGNEQYF. The CDR3 nucleotides are TGCGCCAGCAGCATACAGGAGATCGGGAACGAGCAGTACTTC.

This clonotype was seen ten or more times. The chain employs TRBV9 and TRBJ1-1; tentatively, D is TRBD1 (6 bases). The CDR3 is 15 amino acids. Germline assignment: CDR1 SGDLS and CDR2 YYNGEE. V lost 0 bases to trimming and J lost 1 base, with 10 bases between them. The CDR3 sequence: CASSVGTVANTEAFF. The CDR3 DNA sequence: TGTGCCAGCAGCGTAGGGACAGTGGCGAACACTGAAGCTTTCTTT.

The chain is built from TRBV5-1 and TRBJ2-7; TRBD2 matches at 10 bases. CDR3 size: 18 residues. Trimming at V came to 1 base and at J to 0 bases, leaving 10 bases not matched to a gene. Germline CDR1 is SGHRS and CDR2 is YFSETQ. The chain's CDR3 is CASSLFSSGGESSYEQYF. For the CDR3, the DNA is TGCGCCAGCAGCTTGTTTTCTAGCGGGGGCGAGAGCTCCTACGAGCAGTACTTC.

The rearrangement joins TRBV5-1 to TRBJ1-1; the match to TRBD1 covers 11 bases. The CDR3 is 14 residues long. From germline, CDR1 is SGHRS and CDR2 YFSETQ. Unmatched junction bases numbered 4, after V lost 4 bases and J lost 5 bases. The CDR3 protein is CASSRTGGGTEAFF. CDR3 coding DNA: TGCGCCAGCAGCCGGACAGGGGGCGGGACTGAAGCTTTCTTT.

The chain's CDR3 is CASSPRQGAGNEQFF. The CDR3 nucleotides read TGTGCCAGCTCACCACGGCAGGGTGCTGGCAATGAGCAGTTCTTC. V and J are TRBV18 and TRBJ2-1; tentative D call: TRBD1 (5 bases). Trimming shortened V by 1 base and J by 6 bases, and 13 bases separated the two germline ends. The length of the CDR3 is 15 residues. From germline, CDR1 is KGHSH and CDR2 LQKENI.

V and J are TRBV7-7 and TRBJ1-1; D not certain. The CDR3 is made up of 18 amino acids. V was trimmed by 3 bases and J by 4 bases, leaving 24 bases between them. CDR1 is SSHAT, CDR2 FNYEAQ, per germline (reference sequence). In DNA, the CDR3 is TGTGCCAGCAGCTTTCCTCTTCACGTTCCTAATCGTGGCACTGAAGCTTTCTTT. Its translation is CASSFPLHVPNRGTEAFF.

This clonotype was detected only a few times. The V gene is TRBV5-6, the J gene TRBJ2-1; 12 bases line up with TRBD2. The germline V gene encodes CDR1 SGHDT and CDR2 YYEEEE. CDR3 length equals 17 residues. The trim removed 0 bases at V and 7 bases at J, leaving 8 bases unmatched. CDR3 sequence reads: CASSLGPTSGGFNEQFF. In DNA form, the CDR3 reads TGTGCCAGCAGCTTGGGGCCGACTAGCGGGGGTTTTAATGAGCAGTTCTTC. Filled out from reference TRBV5-6 and TRBJ2-1, the complete variable domain reads DAGVTQSPTHLIKTRGQQVTLRCSPKSGHDTVSWYQQALGQGPQFIFQYYEEEERQRGNFPDRFSGHQFPNYSSELNVNALLLGDSALYLCASSLGPTSGGFNEQFFGPGTRLTVL.

Only a few counts were recorded for this clonotype. J is TRBJ2-1 and V is TRBV29-1; TRBD1 matches at 8 bases. The J segment lost 10 bases and the V segment lost 7 bases, leaving 12 bases of the junction unmatched. CDR3 size: 13 residues. Germline assignment: CDR1 SQVTM and CDR2 ANQGSEA. Here the CDR3 DNA reads TGCAGCGCTAAGGGACAGGACCTTCGGGAGCAGTTCTTC. Its translation is CSAKGQDLREQFF.

As DNA, the CDR3 is TGCGCCAGCAGCTTGGAGCGGGGGAACAACAATGAGCAGTTCTTC. The encoded protein is CASSLERGNNNEQFF. The chain carries TRBV5-1 and TRBJ2-1, with 8 positions matching TRBD2. This CDR3 spans 15 amino acids. In germline, CDR1 is SGHRS, CDR2 YFSETQ. V was pared by 0 bases and J by 5 bases, with 4 bases of the junction left unmatched.

This chain connects TRBV4-2 to TRBJ2-7; 9 positions match TRBD1. Germline V gives CDR1 LGHNA, CDR2 YNFKEQ. The trim removed 4 bases at V and 3 bases at J, leaving 7 bases unmatched. This CDR3 comprises 15 residues. CDR3 sequence reads: CASSPRRTGDYEQYF. In DNA form, the CDR3 reads TGTGCCAGCAGCCCGCGTCGGACAGGGGACTACGAGCAGTACTTC.

The rearrangement joins TRBV3-1 to TRBJ2-7, with 7 bases that match TRBD1. CDR3 length: 20 residues. The V gene's germline CDR1 is LGHDT and CDR2 YNNKEL (reference sequence). V dropped 0 bases and J dropped 2; count of bases not matched to a gene: 19. CDR3 sequence (DNA): TGTGCCAGCAGCCAAGACCATCTTCGTGTAAGGGGACAGCCCCCCTACGAGCAGTACTTC. It yields the protein CASSQDHLRVRGQPPYEQYF.